The clone carrying this T cell receptor (beta chain) was counted only a few times. As yet, its antigen is unknown. TCRdb called the 5' RACE reads again in MiXCR, with one record for every CDR3 protein. The table records hundreds of thousands of distinct CDR3 sequences, approximately 21% of them present only once. The data stem from a study of T cells after yellow fever vaccination. Overall study results and limits: A large majority of primary-vaccination clones showed up again after the booster (96% CD4, 88% CD8). High-abundance clonotypes from the bulk population could contaminate FACS-sorted repertoires.

From germline, CDR1 is MNHEY and CDR2 SMNVEV (reference sequence). Trimming removed 5 bases at V and 16 bases at J, with 18 bases between. The CDR3 runs 12 residues. V usage is TRBV27 and J usage is TRBJ2-1; possible D gene TRBD2, 5 bases. Sequencing was performed on PBMCs, taken 15 days after the yellow fever booster vaccination. This TCR derives from a man aged 25-40 years who received the YFV17D yellow fever vaccine. For the CDR3, the DNA is TGTGCCAGCAGTACCACCGGGGTAACACGATTCTTC. Amino acid sequence: CASSTTGVTRFF.